This is a list of T cell receptor beta chains from one sample in a study of OX40 agonist ivuxolimab in advanced cancers. Profiling relied on immunoSEQ multiplex PCR, and the TCRdb table lists in-frame clones only, not all of them. The repertoire holds about 86,000 clones, with 70% to 90% as singletons. The sample here was CD4+ or CD8+ T cells sorted from blood, taken in a trial of the OX40 agonist ivuxolimab. The receptors derive from an adult with an advanced solid tumor such as melanoma, head and neck, liver or kidney cancer. CDR3s include the opening cysteine and the closing phenylalanine or tryptophan. D genes are given only for firm matches. Rows may omit the clone size; those that give it use once, few, many or a size class.

j_gene | abundance | d_gene | v_gene | CDR3nt | CDR3aa
TRBJ1-2 | . | . | TRBV7-9 | TGTGCCAGCAGCTTAGGATCGTCGGTAATGCAGCACGGCTACACCTTC | CASSLGSSVMQHGYTF
TRBJ2-3 | . | . | TRBV19 | TGTGCCAGTAGTAATCTAGCGCGGGGCACAGATACGCAGTATTTT | CASSNLARGTDTQYF
TRBJ1-1 | . | . | TRBV30 | TGTGCCTATAGGGAGAACACTGAAGCTTTCTTT | CAYRENTEAFF
TRBJ1-3 | . | . | TRBV7-3 | TGTGCCAGCAGCCCCCATAATCCCGGATCTGGAAACACCATATATTTT | CASSPHNPGSGNTIYF
TRBJ2-1 | . | TRBD2 | TRBV15 | TGTGCCACCAGCAGAAAAGGACTAGCGGACAATGAGCAGTTCTTC | CATSRKGLADNEQFF
TRBJ2-1 | . | . | TRBV7-2 | TGTGCCAGCAGCTTAGGACAGAACAATGAGCAGTTCTTC | CASSLGQNNEQFF
TRBJ2-1 | . | TRBD1 | TRBV19 | TGTGCCAGTATGGGACAGGGGGCTGGTAATGAGCAGTTCTTC | CASMGQGAGNEQFF
TRBJ1-2 | . | . | TRBV7-9 | TGTGCCAGCAGCTCCGATCGCTGGGGCTACACCTTC | CASSSDRWGYTF
TRBJ1-4 | once | TRBD1 | TRBV5-1 | TGCGCCAGCAGGGGCACCAGGGGGAGTGAAAAACTGTTTTTT | CASRGTRGSEKLFF
TRBJ1-3 | . | . | TRBV11-2 | TGTGCCAGCAGCTTTGGGGGACCAAACTCTGGAAACACCATATATTTT | CASSFGGPNSGNTIYF
TRBJ1-6 | . | TRBD1 | TRBV10-3 | TGTGCCATCAGACCGACAGGGAGCTCCTATAATTCACCCCTCCACTTT | CAIRPTGSSYNSPLHF
TRBJ1-1 | . | . | TRBV5-1 | TGCGCCAGCAGCTTGGGGGCAGCCATGAACACTGAAGCTTTCTTT | CASSLGAAMNTEAFF
TRBJ1-5 | once | . | TRBV19 | TGTGCCAGTACCGGGACAAGGCGCCAGCCCCAGCATTTT | CASTGTRRQPQHF
TRBJ2-1 | . | . | TRBV2 | TGTGCCAGCAGTGAACGAAGAGTCTCTGCCTATGAGCAGTTCTTC | CASSERRVSAYEQFF
TRBJ1-1 | . | TRBD1 | TRBV10-3 | TGTGCCATCAGTGGGACAGGCCGGATAGAAGCTTTCTTT | CAISGTGRIEAFF
TRBJ2-1 | . | TRBD2 | TRBV27 | TGTGCCAGCAGTTTAGACAGCGGGGGCCCCTACAATGAGCAGTTCTTC | CASSLDSGGPYNEQFF
TRBJ2-5 | . | . | TRBV5-5 | TGTGCCAGCAGCTTGGAAGGGCAGTTAGAGACCCAGTACTTC | CASSLEGQLETQYF
TRBJ1-2 | . | . | TRBV28 | TGTGCCAGCGGTGGTGATAGGTCAATCATCTATGGCTACACCTTC | CASGGDRSIIYGYTF
TRBJ2-1 | . | TRBD2 | TRBV6-5 | TGTGCCAGCAGTTACGGGCGGGGGGGATTCAATGAGCAGTTCTTC | CASSYGRGGFNEQFF
TRBJ1-1 | once | . | TRBV7-2 | TGTGCCAGCAGTATAGGTGGACAGATGAACACTGAAGCTTTCTTT | CASSIGGQMNTEAFF
TRBJ1-2 | . | TRBD1 | TRBV4-1 | TGCGCCAGCAGCCAAGGAGGGACAGGGATCGTCTATGGCTACACCTTC | CASSQGGTGIVYGYTF
TRBJ1-2 | few | . | TRBV21-1 | TGTGCCAGCAGCAAAGAGCGGACAGGGGTTGGAGAAGGCTACACCTTC | CASSKERTGVGEGYTF
TRBJ1-2 | once | . | TRBV30 | TGTGCCTGGAGTGGAGGGAAGAGATATGGCTACACCTTC | CAWSGGKRYGYTF
TRBJ2-3 | . | . | TRBV7-2 | TGTGCCAGCAGCTTAGGGGATCGAGGTCCAGATACGCAGTATTTT | CASSLGDRGPDTQYF
TRBJ2-5 | . | . | TRBV5-1 | TGCGCCAGCAGCACCCGGGACACAGAGACCCAGTACTTC | CASSTRDTETQYF
TRBJ2-7 | . | . | TRBV7-9 | TGTGCCAGCAGGACCTTTAGCTCGGGAAGATTCTACGAGCAGTACTTC | CASRTFSSGRFYEQYF
TRBJ2-2 | . | . | TRBV11-2 | TGTGCCAGCAGCTGGGCTGGACTCGACACCGGGGAGCTGTTTTTT | CASSWAGLDTGELFF
TRBJ1-4 | . | TRBD1 | TRBV11-2 | TGTGCCAGCAGCTTAGACAGGGGGGAAAAACTGTTTTTT | CASSLDRGEKLFF
TRBJ1-1 | few | . | TRBV5-5 | TGTGCCAGCAGCTTGGAGTCAGTCACTGAAGCTTTCTTT | CASSLESVTEAFF
TRBJ1-5 | once | . | TRBV21-1 | TGTGCCAGCAGGATCCGGGACGGGGAGGATCAGCCCCAGCATTTT | CASRIRDGEDQPQHF
TRBJ2-2 | . | . | TRBV29-1 | TGCAGCGCCGGAGTGAGGGAGGCCGGGGAGCTGTTTTTT | CSAGVREAGELFF
TRBJ1-4 | . | TRBD1 | TRBV28 | TGTGCCAGCAGCCCGGGACAGGGGGCGGGTGAAGATGAAAAACTGTTTTTT | CASSPGQGAGEDEKLFF
TRBJ2-7 | . | TRBD2 | TRBV9 | TGTGCCAGCAGCCCATCGACCGGGACTAGCGGGGGGGCCTCCTACGAGCAGTACTTC | CASSPSTGTSGGASYEQYF
TRBJ1-1 | . | . | TRBV7-2 | TGTGCCAGCAGCCCCCGCCGACTCACTGAAGCTTTCTTT | CASSPRRLTEAFF
TRBJ1-5 | . | TRBD1 | TRBV28 | TGTGCCAGCAGTTTACCCGGGGACAGAGGTAATCAGCCCCAGCATTTT | CASSLPGDRGNQPQHF
TRBJ2-1 | . | . | TRBV19 | TGTGCCAGTAGTATTTCTAGATACCATGAGCAGTTCTTC | CASSISRYHEQFF
TRBJ2-7 | . | . | TRBV30 | TGTGCCTGGAGTGTACCCCCAGCCTACGAGCAGTACTTC | CAWSVPPAYEQYF
TRBJ2-1 | . | . | TRBV6-5 | TGTGCCAGCAGCCGACTGATTCGGGCGGATGAGCAGTTCTTC | CASSRLIRADEQFF
TRBJ1-2 | . | TRBD1 | TRBV5-1 | TGCGCCAGCAGCTTGATGGGACAGACCTATGGCTACACCTTC | CASSLMGQTYGYTF
TRBJ2-3 | . | . | TRBV6-6 | TGTGCCAGCAGTGACAGAGTGATCCCTACGCAGTATTTT | CASSDRVIPTQYF
TRBJ1-4 | . | . | TRBV6-5 | TGTGCCAGCAGCCCGGGGGGGGCAGGGAGAGAAAAACTGTTTTTT | CASSPGGAGREKLFF
TRBJ1-1 | . | . | TRBV28 | TGTGCCACCGCGGAACACCCTGGGGGGGAGAGCACTGAAGCTTTCTTT | CATAEHPGGESTEAFF
TRBJ2-1 | . | TRBD2 | TRBV19 | TGTGCCAGTATGGCGAACCGGGGGGCCTACAATGAGCAGTTCTTC | CASMANRGAYNEQFF